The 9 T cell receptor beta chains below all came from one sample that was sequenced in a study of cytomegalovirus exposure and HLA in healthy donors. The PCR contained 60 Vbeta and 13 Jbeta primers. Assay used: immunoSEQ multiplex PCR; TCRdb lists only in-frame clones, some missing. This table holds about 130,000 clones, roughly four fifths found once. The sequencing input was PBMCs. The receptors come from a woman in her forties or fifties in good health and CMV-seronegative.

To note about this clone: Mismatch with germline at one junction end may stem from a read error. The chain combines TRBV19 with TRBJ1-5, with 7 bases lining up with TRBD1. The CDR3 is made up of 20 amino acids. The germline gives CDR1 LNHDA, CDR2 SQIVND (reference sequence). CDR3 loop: CASSIDRRQGGIYGNQPQNF. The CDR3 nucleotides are TGTGCCAGTAGTATAGATCGGAGACAGGGCGGAATTTATGGCAATCAGCCCCAGAATTTT.

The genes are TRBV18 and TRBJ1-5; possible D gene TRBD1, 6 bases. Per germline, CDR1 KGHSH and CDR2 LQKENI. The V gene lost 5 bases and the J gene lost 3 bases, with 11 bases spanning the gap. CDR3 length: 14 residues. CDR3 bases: TGTGCCAGCTCAAAGACAGGAGACAATCAGCCCCAGCATTTT. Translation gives CASSKTGDNQPQHF.

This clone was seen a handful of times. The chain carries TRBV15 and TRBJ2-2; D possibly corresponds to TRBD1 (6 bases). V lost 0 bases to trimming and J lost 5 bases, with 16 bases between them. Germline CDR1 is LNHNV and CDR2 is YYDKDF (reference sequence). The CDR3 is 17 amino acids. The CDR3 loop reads CATSREGGTGWTGELFF. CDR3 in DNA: TGTGCCACCAGCAGAGAAGGCGGAACAGGGTGGACCGGGGAGCTGTTTTTT.

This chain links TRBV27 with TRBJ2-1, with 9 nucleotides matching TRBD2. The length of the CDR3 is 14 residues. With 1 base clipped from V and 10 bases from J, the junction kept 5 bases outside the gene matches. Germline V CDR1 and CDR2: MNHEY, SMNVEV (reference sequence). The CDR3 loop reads CASSLFASGTEQFF. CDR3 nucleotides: TGTGCCAGCAGTTTATTCGCTAGCGGGACAGAGCAGTTCTTC.

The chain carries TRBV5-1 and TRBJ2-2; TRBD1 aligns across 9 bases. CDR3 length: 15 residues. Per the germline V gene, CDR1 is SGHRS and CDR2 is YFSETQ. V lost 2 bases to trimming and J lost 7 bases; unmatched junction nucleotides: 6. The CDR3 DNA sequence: TGCGCCAGCAGCTTCACAGGGGGCATCGGCGGGGAGCTGTTTTTT. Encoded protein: CASSFTGGIGGELFF.

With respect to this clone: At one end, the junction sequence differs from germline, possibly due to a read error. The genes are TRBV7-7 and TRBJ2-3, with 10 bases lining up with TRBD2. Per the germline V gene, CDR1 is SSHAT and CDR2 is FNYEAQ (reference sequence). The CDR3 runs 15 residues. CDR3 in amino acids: CASSPGLANTDTQYF. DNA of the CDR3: TGTGCTAGCAGCCCGGGACTAGCGAACACAGATACGCAGTATTTT.

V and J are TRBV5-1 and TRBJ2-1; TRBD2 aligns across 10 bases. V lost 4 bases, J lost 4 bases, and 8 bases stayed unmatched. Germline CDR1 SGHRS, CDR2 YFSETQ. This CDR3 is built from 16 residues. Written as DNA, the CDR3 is TGCGCCAGCAGCCCTGAACTAGCGGGGAGGTACAATGAGCAGTTCTTC. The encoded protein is CASSPELAGRYNEQFF.

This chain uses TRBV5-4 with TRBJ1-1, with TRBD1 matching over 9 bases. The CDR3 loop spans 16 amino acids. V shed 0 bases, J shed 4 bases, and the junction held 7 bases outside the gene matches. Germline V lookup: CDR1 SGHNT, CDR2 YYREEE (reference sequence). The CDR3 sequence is CASSLASTGGGTEAFF. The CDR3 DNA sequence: TGTGCCAGCAGCTTGGCGTCGACAGGGGGAGGCACTGAAGCTTTCTTT. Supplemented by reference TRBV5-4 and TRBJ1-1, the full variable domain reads ETGVTQSPTHLIKTRGQQVTLRCSSQSGHNTVSWYQQALGQGPQFIFQYYREEENGRGNFPPRFSGLQFPNYSSELNVNALELDDSALYLCASSLASTGGGTEAFFGQGTRLTVV.

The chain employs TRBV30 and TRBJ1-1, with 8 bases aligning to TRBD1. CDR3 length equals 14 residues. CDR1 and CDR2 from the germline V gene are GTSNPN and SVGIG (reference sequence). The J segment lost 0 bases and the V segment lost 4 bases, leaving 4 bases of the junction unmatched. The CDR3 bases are TGTGCCTGGAAATGGGACAGGTTGAACACTGAAGCTTTCTTT. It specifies CAWKWDRLNTEAFF.